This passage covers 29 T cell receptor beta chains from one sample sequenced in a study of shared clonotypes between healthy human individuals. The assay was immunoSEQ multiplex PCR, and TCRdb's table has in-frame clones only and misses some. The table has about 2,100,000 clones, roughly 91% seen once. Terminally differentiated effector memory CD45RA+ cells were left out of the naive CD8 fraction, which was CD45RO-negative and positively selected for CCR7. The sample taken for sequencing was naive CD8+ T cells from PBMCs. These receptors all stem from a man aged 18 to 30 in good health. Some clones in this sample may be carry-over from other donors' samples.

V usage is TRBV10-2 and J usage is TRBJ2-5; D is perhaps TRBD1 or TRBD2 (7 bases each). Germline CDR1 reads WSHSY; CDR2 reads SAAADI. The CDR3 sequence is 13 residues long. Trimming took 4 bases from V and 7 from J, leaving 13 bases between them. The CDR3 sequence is CASSVGRGGTQYF. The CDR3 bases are TGCGCCAGCAGTGTGGGCAGGGGGGGGACCCAGTACTTC.

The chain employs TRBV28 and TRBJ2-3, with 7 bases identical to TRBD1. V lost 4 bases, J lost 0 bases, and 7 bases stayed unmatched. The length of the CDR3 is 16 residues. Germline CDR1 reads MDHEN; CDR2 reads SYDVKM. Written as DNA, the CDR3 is TGTGCCAGCAGTTCATGGACAGGACCTAGCACAGATACGCAGTATTTT. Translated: CASSSWTGPSTDTQYF.

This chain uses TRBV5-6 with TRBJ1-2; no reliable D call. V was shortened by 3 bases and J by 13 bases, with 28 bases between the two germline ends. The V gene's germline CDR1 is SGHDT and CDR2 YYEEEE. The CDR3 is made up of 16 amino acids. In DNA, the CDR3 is TGTGCCAGCAGCTCGGCATTGGCAGGCGCTATTGGGCTTGCCACCTTC. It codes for CASSSALAGAIGLATF.

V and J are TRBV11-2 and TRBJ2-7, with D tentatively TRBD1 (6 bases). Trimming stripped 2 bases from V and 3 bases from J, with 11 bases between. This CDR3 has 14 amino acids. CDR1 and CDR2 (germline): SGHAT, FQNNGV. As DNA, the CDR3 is TGTGCCAGCAGCTTAAGTGCCAGGGGCTACGAGCAGTACTTC. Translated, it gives CASSLSARGYEQYF.

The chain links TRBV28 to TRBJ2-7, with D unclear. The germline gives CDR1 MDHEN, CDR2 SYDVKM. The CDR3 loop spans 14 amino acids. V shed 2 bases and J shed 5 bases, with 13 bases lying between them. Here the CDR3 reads CASSLRQPSDEQYF. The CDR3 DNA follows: TGTGCCAGCAGTTTACGCCAGCCTAGTGACGAGCAGTACTTC.

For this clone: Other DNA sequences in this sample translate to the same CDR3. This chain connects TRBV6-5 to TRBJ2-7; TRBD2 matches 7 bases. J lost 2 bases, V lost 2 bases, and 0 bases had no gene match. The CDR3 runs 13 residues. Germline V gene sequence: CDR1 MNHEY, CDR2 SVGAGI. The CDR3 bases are TGTGCCAGCAGTTACCGGGAGGCCTACGAGCAGTACTTC. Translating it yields CASSYREAYEQYF.

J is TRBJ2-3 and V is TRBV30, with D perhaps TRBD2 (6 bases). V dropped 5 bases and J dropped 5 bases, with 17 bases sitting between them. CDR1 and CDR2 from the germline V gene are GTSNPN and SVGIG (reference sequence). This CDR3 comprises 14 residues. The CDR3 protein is CAWGTGGYQDTQYF. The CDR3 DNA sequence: TGTGCCTGGGGGACTGGCGGTTATCAAGATACGCAGTATTTT.

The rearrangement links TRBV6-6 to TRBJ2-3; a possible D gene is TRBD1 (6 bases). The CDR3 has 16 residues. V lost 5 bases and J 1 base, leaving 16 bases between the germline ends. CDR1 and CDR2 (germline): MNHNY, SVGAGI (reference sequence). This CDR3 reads CASSPLTGRGTDTQYF. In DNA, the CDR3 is TGTGCCAGCAGTCCGCTGACAGGAAGGGGCACAGATACGCAGTATTTT.

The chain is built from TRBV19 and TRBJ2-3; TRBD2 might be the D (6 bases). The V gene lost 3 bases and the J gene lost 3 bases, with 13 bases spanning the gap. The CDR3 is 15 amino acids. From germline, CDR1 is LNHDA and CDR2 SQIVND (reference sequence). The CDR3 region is CASSILSGRTDTQYF. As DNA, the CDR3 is TGTGCCAGTAGTATTTTGTCCGGGAGAACAGATACGCAGTATTTT.

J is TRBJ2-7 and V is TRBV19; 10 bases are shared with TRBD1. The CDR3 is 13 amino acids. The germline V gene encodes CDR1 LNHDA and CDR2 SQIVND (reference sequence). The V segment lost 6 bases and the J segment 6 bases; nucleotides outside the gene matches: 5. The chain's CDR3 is CASSWDRGSEQYF. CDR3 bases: TGTGCCAGTAGCTGGGACAGGGGTAGCGAGCAGTACTTC.

The CDR3 DNA sequence: TGTGCCAGCAGTTTATTCAGAACTCAGATGAACACTGAAGCTTTCTTT. Its translation is CASSLFRTQMNTEAFF. The chain employs TRBV28 and TRBJ1-1; D unresolved. Germline-derived CDR1 and CDR2 are MDHEN and SYDVKM. The V and J ends lost 1 base and 0 bases respectively, with 12 bases between them. The CDR3 extends over 16 amino acids.

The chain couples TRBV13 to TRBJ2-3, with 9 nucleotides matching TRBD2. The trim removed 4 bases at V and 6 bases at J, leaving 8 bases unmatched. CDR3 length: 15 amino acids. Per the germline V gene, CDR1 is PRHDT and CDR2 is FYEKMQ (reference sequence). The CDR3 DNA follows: TGTGCCAGCAGCTCCCGACTAGCGGAGGGGGATACGCAGTATTTT. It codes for CASSSRLAEGDTQYF.

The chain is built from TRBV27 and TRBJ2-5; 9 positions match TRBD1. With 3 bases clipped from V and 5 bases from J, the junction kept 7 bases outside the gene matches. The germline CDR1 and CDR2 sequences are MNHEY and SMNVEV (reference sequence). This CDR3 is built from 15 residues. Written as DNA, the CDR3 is TGTGCCAGCAGTTTTGACAGGGGGTCATACGAGACCCAGTACTTC. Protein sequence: CASSFDRGSYETQYF.

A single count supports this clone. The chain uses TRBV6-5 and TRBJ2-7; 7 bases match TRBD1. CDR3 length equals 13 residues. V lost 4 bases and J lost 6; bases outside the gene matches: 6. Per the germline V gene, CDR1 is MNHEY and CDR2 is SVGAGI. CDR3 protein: CASSFKAGGEQYF. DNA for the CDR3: TGTGCCAGCAGTTTCAAGGCAGGGGGCGAGCAGTACTTC.

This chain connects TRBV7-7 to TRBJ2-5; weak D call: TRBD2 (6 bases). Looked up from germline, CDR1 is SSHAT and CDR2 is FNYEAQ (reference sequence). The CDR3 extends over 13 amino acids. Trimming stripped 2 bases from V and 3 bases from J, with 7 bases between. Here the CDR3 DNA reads TGTGCCAGCAGCTTATGGGGGGAAGAGACCCAGTACTTC. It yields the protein CASSLWGEETQYF.

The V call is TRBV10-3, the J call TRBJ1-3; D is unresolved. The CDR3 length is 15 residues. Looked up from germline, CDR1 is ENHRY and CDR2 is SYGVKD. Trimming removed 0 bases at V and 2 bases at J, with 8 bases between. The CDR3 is CAISESKGTGNTIYF. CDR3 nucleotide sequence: TGTGCCATCAGTGAGTCGAAAGGGACTGGAAACACCATATATTTT.

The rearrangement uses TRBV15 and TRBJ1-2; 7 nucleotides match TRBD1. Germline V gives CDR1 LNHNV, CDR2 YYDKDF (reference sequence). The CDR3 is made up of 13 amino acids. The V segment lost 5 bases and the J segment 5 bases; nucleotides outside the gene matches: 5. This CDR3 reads CATSENRGYGYTF. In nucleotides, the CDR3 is TGTGCCACCAGCGAGAACAGGGGTTATGGCTACACCTTC.

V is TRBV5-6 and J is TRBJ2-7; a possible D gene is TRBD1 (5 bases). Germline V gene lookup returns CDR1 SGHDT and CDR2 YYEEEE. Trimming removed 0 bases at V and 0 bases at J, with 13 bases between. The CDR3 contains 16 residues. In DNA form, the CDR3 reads TGTGCCAGCAGCTTGGTGTTTGGGGCGAGCTCCTACGAGCAGTACTTC. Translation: CASSLVFGASSYEQYF.

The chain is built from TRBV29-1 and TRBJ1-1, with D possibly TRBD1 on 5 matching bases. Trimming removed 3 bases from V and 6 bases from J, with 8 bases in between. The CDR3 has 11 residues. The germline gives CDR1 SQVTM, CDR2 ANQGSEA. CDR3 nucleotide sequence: TGCAGCGTTGATGAGGGACCTGAAGCTTTCTTT. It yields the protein CSVDEGPEAFF.

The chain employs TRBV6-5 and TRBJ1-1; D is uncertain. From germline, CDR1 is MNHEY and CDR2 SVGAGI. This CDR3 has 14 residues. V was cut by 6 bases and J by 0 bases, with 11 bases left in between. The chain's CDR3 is CASSYGNLNTEAFF. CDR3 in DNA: TGTGCCAGCAGCTACGGGAACCTGAACACTGAAGCTTTCTTT.

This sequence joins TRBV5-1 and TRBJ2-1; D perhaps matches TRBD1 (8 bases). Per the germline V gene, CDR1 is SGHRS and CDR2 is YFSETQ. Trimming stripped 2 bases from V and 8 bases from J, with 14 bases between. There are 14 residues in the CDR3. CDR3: CASSFRTGRDEQFF. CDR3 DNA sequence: TGCGCCAGCAGCTTTAGGACAGGGAGGGATGAGCAGTTCTTC.

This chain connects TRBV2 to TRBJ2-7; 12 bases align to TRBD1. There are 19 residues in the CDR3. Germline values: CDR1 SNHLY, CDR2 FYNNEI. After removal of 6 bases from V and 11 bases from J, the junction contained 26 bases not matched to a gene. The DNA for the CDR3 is TGTGCCAGCAGGGCCAGGGACAGGGGGCACGAGCGGGAATTAAGGTTGGAGTACTTC. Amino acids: CASRARDRGHERELRLEYF.

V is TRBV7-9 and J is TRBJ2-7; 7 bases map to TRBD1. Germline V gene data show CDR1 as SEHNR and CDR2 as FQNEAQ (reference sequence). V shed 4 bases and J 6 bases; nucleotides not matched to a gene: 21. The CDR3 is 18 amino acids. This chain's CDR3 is CASSSSTAGTAGASEQYF. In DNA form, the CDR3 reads TGTGCCAGCAGCTCAAGTACCGCCGGGACAGCTGGGGCTTCCGAGCAGTACTTC.

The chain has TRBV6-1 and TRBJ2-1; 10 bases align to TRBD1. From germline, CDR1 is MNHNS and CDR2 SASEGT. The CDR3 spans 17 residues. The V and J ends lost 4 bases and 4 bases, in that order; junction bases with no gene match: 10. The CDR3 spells CASSARGQGVYYNEQFF. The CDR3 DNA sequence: TGTGCCAGCAGTGCTCGAGGACAGGGGGTATATTACAATGAGCAGTTCTTC.

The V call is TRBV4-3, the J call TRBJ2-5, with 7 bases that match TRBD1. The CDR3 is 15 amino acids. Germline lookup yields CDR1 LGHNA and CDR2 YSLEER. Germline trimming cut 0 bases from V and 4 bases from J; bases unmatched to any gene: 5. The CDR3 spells CASSQDDRDRETQYF. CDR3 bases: TGCGCCAGCAGCCAAGACGACAGGGATAGAGAGACCCAGTACTTC.

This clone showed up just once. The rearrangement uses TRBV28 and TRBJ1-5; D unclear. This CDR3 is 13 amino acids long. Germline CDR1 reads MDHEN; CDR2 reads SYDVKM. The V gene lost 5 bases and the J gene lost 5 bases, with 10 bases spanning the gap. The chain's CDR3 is CASSHSLYQPQHF. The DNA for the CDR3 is TGTGCCAGCAGTCATAGCCTGTATCAGCCCCAGCATTTT. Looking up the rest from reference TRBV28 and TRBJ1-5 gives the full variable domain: DVKVTQSSRYLVKRTGEKVFLECVQDMDHENMFWYRQDPGLGLRLIYFSYDVKMKEKGDIPEGYSVSREKKERFSLILESASTNQTSMYLCASSHSLYQPQHFGDGTRLSIL.

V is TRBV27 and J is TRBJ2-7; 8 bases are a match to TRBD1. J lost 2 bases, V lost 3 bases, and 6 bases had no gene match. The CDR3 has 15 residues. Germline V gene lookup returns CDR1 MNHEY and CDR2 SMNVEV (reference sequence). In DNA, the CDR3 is TGTGCCAGCAGTTTCGCAGGGGGCAGCGCCTACGAGCAGTACTTC. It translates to CASSFAGGSAYEQYF.

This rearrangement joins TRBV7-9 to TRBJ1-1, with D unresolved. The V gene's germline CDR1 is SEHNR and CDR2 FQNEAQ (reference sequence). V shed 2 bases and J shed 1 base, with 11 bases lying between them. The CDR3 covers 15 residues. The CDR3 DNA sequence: TGTGCCAGCAGCTTATCAGCAGGCGCGAACACTGAAGCTTTCTTT. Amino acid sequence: CASSLSAGANTEAFF.

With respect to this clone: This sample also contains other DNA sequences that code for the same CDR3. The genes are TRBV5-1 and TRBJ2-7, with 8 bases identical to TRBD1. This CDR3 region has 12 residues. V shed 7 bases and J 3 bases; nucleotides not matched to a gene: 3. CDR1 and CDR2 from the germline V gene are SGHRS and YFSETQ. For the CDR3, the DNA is TGCGCCAGCGGAGACAGGGGCTACGAGCAGTACTTC. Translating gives CASGDRGYEQYF.